This is a list of T cell receptor beta chains from one sample in a study of blood T cell repertoires in COVID-19. Sequencing was performed with immunoSEQ multiplex PCR; in TCRdb, only in-frame clones are kept and a portion is missing. The sample lists 150,000 to 200,000 clones, around four fifths occurring once. The sample taken for sequencing was peripheral blood. The source of these receptors is a woman in her 30s with acute or convalescent COVID-19. The CDR3 runs from the conserved cysteine through the conserved F or W. Each record gives: V gene, J gene, D gene, CDR3 protein, CDR3 DNA. A D gene is named only where the DNA matches it firmly.

V gene: TRBV7-9; J gene: TRBJ2-7; D gene: -; CDR3 protein: CASSLRDRIYEQYF; CDR3 DNA: TGTGCCAGCAGCTTAAGAGACAGGATCTACGAGCAGTACTTC
V gene: TRBV29-1; J gene: TRBJ1-3; D gene: TRBD1; CDR3 protein: CSVQRTGPGNTIYF; CDR3 DNA: TGCAGCGTCCAAAGGACAGGGCCTGGAAACACCATATATTTT
V gene: TRBV28; J gene: TRBJ2-1; D gene: -; CDR3 protein: CASSFSDRAYNEQFF; CDR3 DNA: TGTGCCAGCAGTTTTTCAGACAGAGCCTACAATGAGCAGTTCTTC
V gene: TRBV19; J gene: TRBJ1-1; D gene: TRBD1; CDR3 protein: CASSTGTAQQEAFF; CDR3 DNA: TGTGCCAGTAGTACCGGGACAGCGCAGCAGGAAGCTTTCTTT
V gene: TRBV5-4; J gene: TRBJ2-1; D gene: -; CDR3 protein: CASTSPRPGALDNEQFF; CDR3 DNA: TGTGCCAGCACCTCTCCCCGTCCAGGGGCCCTGGACAATGAGCAGTTCTTC
V gene: TRBV2; J gene: TRBJ1-3; D gene: -; CDR3 protein: CASSALTVPNTIYF; CDR3 DNA: TGTGCCAGCAGCGCCCTGACAGTTCCGAACACCATATATTTT
V gene: TRBV30; J gene: TRBJ2-7; D gene: TRBD1; CDR3 protein: CAQGDSSYEQYF; CDR3 DNA: TGTGCCCAAGGGGACAGCTCCTACGAGCAGTACTTC
V gene: TRBV28; J gene: TRBJ2-7; D gene: TRBD1; CDR3 protein: CASNRDRNREQYF; CDR3 DNA: TGTGCCAGTAACCGGGACAGGAATCGCGAGCAGTACTTC
V gene: TRBV13; J gene: TRBJ1-1; D gene: -; CDR3 protein: CASSPEQGYTEAFF; CDR3 DNA: TGTGCCAGCAGCCCCGAACAGGGATATACTGAAGCTTTCTTT
V gene: TRBV3-1/TRBV3-2; J gene: TRBJ2-3; D gene: -; CDR3 protein: CASSQDLSSGSTDTQYF; CDR3 DNA: TGTGCCAGCAGCCAAGATCTGAGTAGCGGATCCACAGATACGCAGTATTTT
V gene: TRBV18; J gene: TRBJ1-2; D gene: TRBD1; CDR3 protein: CASWRDRGSGYTF; CDR3 DNA: TGTGCCAGCTGGAGAGACAGGGGAAGTGGCTACACCTTC
V gene: TRBV2; J gene: TRBJ1-2; D gene: -; CDR3 protein: CASRERGHF; CDR3 DNA: TGTGCCAGTCGAGAGCGGGGGCACTTC
V gene: TRBV5-6; J gene: TRBJ1-2; D gene: -; CDR3 protein: CASSLFLGSRGYTF; CDR3 DNA: TGTGCCAGCAGCTTGTTTTTGGGTTCTAGGGGCTACACCTTC
V gene: TRBV7-9; J gene: TRBJ1-2; D gene: -; CDR3 protein: CASSPRGGYGYTF; CDR3 DNA: TGTGCCAGCAGCCCCCGGGGGGGTTACGGCTACACCTTC
V gene: TRBV28; J gene: TRBJ1-5; D gene: TRBD1; CDR3 protein: CASRRTGGTDQPQHF; CDR3 DNA: TGTGCCAGCAGAAGGACAGGGGGCACCGATCAGCCCCAGCATTTT
V gene: TRBV30; J gene: TRBJ2-1; D gene: TRBD2; CDR3 protein: CAWTSGSQNEQFF; CDR3 DNA: TGTGCCTGGACTAGCGGGAGTCAGAATGAGCAGTTCTTC
V gene: TRBV5-6; J gene: TRBJ2-7; D gene: TRBD2; CDR3 protein: CASSLGWTSDSYEQYF; CDR3 DNA: TGTGCCAGCAGCTTGGGGTGGACTAGCGACTCCTACGAGCAGTACTTC
V gene: TRBV6-4; J gene: TRBJ1-2; D gene: -; CDR3 protein: CASTRDGYGYTF; CDR3 DNA: TGTGCCAGCACGAGGGATGGCTATGGCTACACCTTC